Listed here are 29 T cell receptor beta chains from one sample, sequenced in a study of T cell changes during pregnancy in multiple sclerosis. Only in-frame clones appear in the TCRdb table, and some are missing; sequencing was by immunoSEQ multiplex PCR. Of tens of thousands of clones listed, roughly nine tenths are singletons. The sample in question was peripheral blood, obtained in the third trimester of pregnancy. All receptors derive from a female donor in good health, enrolled as a control in a pregnancy study.

This clone is a singleton in its sample. The chain employs TRBV19 and TRBJ1-3; D not resolved. The CDR3 has 14 amino acids. With 6 bases removed from V and 5 bases from J, the gap between germline ends came to 14 bases. Germline V gene data show CDR1 as LNHDA and CDR2 as SQIVND (reference sequence). The chain's CDR3 is CASSSTELRNTIYF. In nucleotides, the CDR3 is TGTGCCAGTAGCTCGACGGAGCTCCGAAACACCATATATTTT.

The genes are TRBV7-9 and TRBJ1-1; D unclear. V was trimmed by 5 bases and J by 7 bases, leaving 11 bases between them. CDR1 is SEHNR, CDR2 FQNEAQ, per germline (reference sequence). The CDR3 contains 12 residues. The CDR3, as DNA: TGTGCCAGCAGCCGTACCGCGGATGAAGCTTTCTTT. Its protein is CASSRTADEAFF.

The chain couples TRBV11-3 to TRBJ2-3, with 11 nucleotides matching TRBD1. The CDR3 sequence is 15 residues long. Germline values: CDR1 SGHNT, CDR2 YENEEA. V shed 3 bases and J 4 bases; nucleotides not matched to a gene: 3. The CDR3 reads CASSLDRGQADTQYF. CDR3 sequence (DNA): TGTGCCAGCAGCTTGGACAGGGGGCAGGCAGATACGCAGTATTTT.

The chain has TRBV28 and TRBJ1-1, with TRBD1 matching 7 bases. With 0 bases clipped from V and 3 bases from J, the junction kept 16 bases outside the gene matches. This CDR3 has 19 amino acids. Germline V gene data show CDR1 as MDHEN and CDR2 as SYDVKM. The CDR3 sequence: CASSLWDPLRATGDTEAFF. The CDR3 DNA follows: TGTGCCAGCAGTTTATGGGACCCTCTCCGAGCTACAGGGGACACTGAAGCTTTCTTT.

This clone was seen a single time. The chain is built from TRBV5-1 and TRBJ2-5; 9 bases line up with TRBD1. Germline V CDR1 and CDR2: SGHRS, YFSETQ. V trimming: 4 bases; J trimming: 5 bases; junction bases outside the gene matches: 6. The CDR3 consists of 14 residues. The CDR3 DNA sequence: TGCGCCAGCAGCAAAACAGGGGGCGAGGAGACCCAGTACTTC. Protein: CASSKTGGEETQYF.

There are a few counts of this clone. The V call is TRBV10-1, the J call TRBJ2-7, with TRBD2 matching 7 bases. V shed 5 bases, J shed 5 bases, and the junction held 12 bases outside the gene matches. Germline assignment: CDR1 WNHNN and CDR2 SYGVQD (reference sequence). The CDR3 is 15 residues long. CDR3 loop: CASSTLGGVSDEQYF. DNA for the CDR3: TGCGCCAGCAGTACCCTGGGGGGGGTTTCTGACGAGCAGTACTTC.

J is TRBJ2-5 and V is TRBV5-4, with TRBD1 matching 11 bases. Germline assignment: CDR1 SGHNT and CDR2 YYREEE (reference sequence). Trimming cost V 0 bases and J 5 bases; bases outside gene matches: 6. The CDR3 runs to 16 residues. For the CDR3, the DNA is TGTGCCAGCAGCTTGGATCCGGGGACAGGGGGGGAGACCCAGTACTTC. Translated: CASSLDPGTGGETQYF.

The rearrangement links TRBV18 to TRBJ2-3; D gene ambiguous. The ends were cut back, 0 bases at V and 0 bases at J, with 7 bases in the middle. Germline CDR1 KGHSH, CDR2 LQKENI. The CDR3 is 15 amino acids. Here the CDR3 reads CASSPPSPSTDTQYF. The CDR3 DNA is TGTGCCAGCTCACCACCTTCCCCTAGCACAGATACGCAGTATTTT. Supplemented by reference TRBV18 and TRBJ2-3, the full variable domain reads NAGVMQNPRHLVRRRGQEARLRCSPMKGHSHVYWYRQLPEEGLKFMVYLQKENIIDESGMPKERFSAEFPKEGPSILRIQQVVRGDSAAYFCASSPPSPSTDTQYFGPGTRLTVL.

The chain uses TRBV30 and TRBJ2-3; no clear D gene. The germline V gene encodes CDR1 GTSNPN and CDR2 SVGIG (reference sequence). This CDR3 region has 13 residues. The V gene lost 4 bases and the J gene lost 6 bases, with 14 bases spanning the gap. CDR3 sequence reads: CAWTPNAEDTQYF. CDR3 DNA sequence: TGTGCCTGGACCCCGAATGCCGAGGATACGCAGTATTTT.

This clone was seen once. V gene TRBV9 combines with J gene TRBJ2-5, with 10 bases that match TRBD1. Germline trimming cut 5 bases from V and 5 bases from J; bases unmatched to any gene: 9. The CDR3 covers 15 residues. Germline CDR1 reads SGDLS; CDR2 reads YYNGEE. The CDR3 DNA reads TGTGCCAGCAGGCGATCCCTGGGACAGGGGGAGACCCAGTACTTC. Protein sequence: CASRRSLGQGETQYF.

This chain links TRBV6-1 with TRBJ2-5, with D maybe TRBD2 (5 bases). The CDR3 length is 16 residues. V lost 4 bases and J lost 1, with 16 bases in between. Germline loops: CDR1 MNHNS, CDR2 SASEGT. The CDR3 reads CASSVERVALQETQYF. The CDR3, as DNA: TGTGCCAGCAGTGTAGAGAGGGTGGCCCTCCAAGAGACCCAGTACTTC.

This sequence joins TRBV29-1 and TRBJ2-2; D call uncertain. V lost 5 bases to trimming and J lost 4 bases, with 11 bases between them. Germline CDR1 is SQVTM and CDR2 is ANQGSEA. The CDR3 has 13 amino acids. As DNA, the CDR3 is TGCAGCGTTCCCCTGCCGGGCACCGGGGAGCTGTTTTTT. It specifies CSVPLPGTGELFF.

This chain uses TRBV7-9 with TRBJ2-3; 12 nucleotides agree with TRBD2. The CDR3 length is 18 residues. With V trimmed by 1 base and J by 3 bases, 8 bases remained unmatched. CDR1 SEHNR and CDR2 FQNEAQ come from the germline V gene (reference sequence). The CDR3 bases are TGTGCCAGCAGCTTAGTAGCTAGCGGGAGGGCCAAGACAGATACGCAGTATTTT. The encoded protein is CASSLVASGRAKTDTQYF.

Here the CDR3 reads CASSVEGGTSGSLYNEQFF. CDR3 sequence (DNA): TGTGCCAGCAGCGTAGAGGGAGGGACTAGCGGGAGTTTGTACAATGAGCAGTTCTTC. The chain joins TRBV9 to TRBJ2-1; 14 nucleotides match TRBD2. The CDR3 sequence is 19 residues long. Germline V CDR1 and CDR2: SGDLS, YYNGEE. The ends lost 0 bases at V and 4 bases at J; junction bases unmatched: 9.

The gene calls are TRBV5-1 and TRBJ2-1, with D possibly being TRBD2 (6 bases). Trimming removed 4 bases at V and 7 bases at J, with 15 bases between. The CDR3 spans 14 residues. The germline V gene has CDR1 SGHRS and CDR2 YFSETQ. In DNA form, the CDR3 reads TGCGCCAGCAGCCCCGGAGGGACGAGGAATGAGCAGTTCTTC. This encodes CASSPGGTRNEQFF.

This sequence joins TRBV5-4 and TRBJ1-2, with 7 nucleotides matching TRBD1. This CDR3 comprises 15 residues. Per the germline V gene, CDR1 is SGHNT and CDR2 is YYREEE (reference sequence). After removal of 4 bases from V and 3 bases from J, the junction contained 9 bases not matched to a gene. CDR3: CASSTSGTAYYGYTF. DNA of the CDR3: TGTGCCAGCAGCACCTCGGGGACAGCGTACTATGGCTACACCTTC.

This clone has a single count. V and J are TRBV7-2 and TRBJ2-1, with a possible D match to TRBD2 (6 bases). This CDR3 has 16 amino acids. V was pared by 5 bases and J by 4 bases, with 18 bases between. Germline V gene lookup returns CDR1 SGHTA and CDR2 FQGNSA. This CDR3 reads CASSILGTFYYNEQFF. CDR3 DNA: TGTGCCAGCAGCATTCTCGGGACTTTCTATTACAATGAGCAGTTCTTC.

The chain couples TRBV14 to TRBJ2-5, with 10 bases fitting TRBD2. The CDR3 loop spans 15 amino acids. CDR1 SGHDN and CDR2 FVKESK come from the germline V gene. Trimming removed 0 bases from V and 4 bases from J; junction bases left unmatched: 2. The CDR3 loop is CASSQDLAGGETQYF. The CDR3 DNA follows: TGTGCCAGCAGCCAAGATTTAGCGGGGGGAGAGACCCAGTACTTC.

The count of this clone is one. The chain has TRBV15 and TRBJ1-5; maybe TRBD1 (5 bases). This CDR3 is 16 amino acids long. Germline V gives CDR1 LNHNV, CDR2 YYDKDF (reference sequence). V was clipped by 0 bases and J by 0 bases, with 9 bases between them. The DNA for the CDR3 is TGTGCCACCAGCAGAGATCGGGGGGGTAGCAATCAGCCCCAGCATTTT. Translating gives CATSRDRGGSNQPQHF. Full variable domain (rest looked up from reference TRBV15 and TRBJ1-5): DAMVIQNPRYQVTQFGKPVTLSCSQTLNHNVMYWYQQKSSQAPKLLFHYYDKDFNNEADTPDNFQSRRPNTSFCFLDIRSPGLGDTAMYLCATSRDRGGSNQPQHFGDGTRLSIL.

The chain recombines TRBV5-5 with TRBJ2-2; perhaps TRBD2 as D (5 bases). V was shortened by 4 bases and J by 0 bases, with 10 bases between the two germline ends. This CDR3 has 15 residues. The germline gives CDR1 SGHKS, CDR2 YYEKEE (reference sequence). This CDR3 reads CASSLGSPNTGELFF. The CDR3 bases are TGTGCCAGCAGCCTAGGGAGCCCGAACACCGGGGAGCTGTTTTTT.

This clone was observed a single time. The chain is built from TRBV5-1 and TRBJ1-2; 7 nucleotides line up with TRBD1. The CDR3 length is 18 residues. Trimming at V came to 3 bases and at J to 4 bases, leaving 18 bases not matched to a gene. The germline gives CDR1 SGHRS, CDR2 YFSETQ. Written as DNA, the CDR3 is TGCGCCAGCAGCTCCACCGGGACAGCCTCCGCCCGAAGCTATGGCTACACCTTC. The encoded protein is CASSSTGTASARSYGYTF.

The V call is TRBV11-1, the J call TRBJ2-5; D is perhaps TRBD2 (5 bases). V lost 2 bases and J 8 bases, leaving 12 bases between the germline ends. Germline CDR1 and CDR2: SGHAT and FQDESV (reference sequence). The CDR3 sequence is 13 residues long. The CDR3 protein is CASSLKTPGTQYF. CDR3 nucleotide sequence: TGTGCCAGCAGCTTAAAGACCCCGGGAACCCAGTACTTC.

In nucleotides, the CDR3 is TGTGCCAGCAGCCCCCGAGCACAGGGGGCGCGGGGGGCCAACGTCCTGACTTTC. It yields the protein CASSPRAQGARGANVLTF. The chain combines TRBV7-6 with TRBJ2-6; 9 bases map to TRBD1. This CDR3 has 18 residues. Germline-derived CDR1 and CDR2 are SGHVS and FNYEAQ. V shed 5 bases and J 4 bases; nucleotides not matched to a gene: 12.

The chain recombines TRBV7-9 with TRBJ2-1, with TRBD1 matching over 10 bases. V lost 3 bases and J lost 5; bases outside the gene matches: 4. Per germline, CDR1 SEHNR and CDR2 FQNEAQ (reference sequence). There are 15 residues in the CDR3. The CDR3 DNA sequence: TGTGCCAGCAGCTTCGACAGGGGGCAAGACAATGAGCAGTTCTTC. As protein: CASSFDRGQDNEQFF.

V and J are TRBV6-5 and TRBJ2-7; 7 bases are a match to TRBD1. Looked up from germline, CDR1 is MNHEY and CDR2 is SVGAGI. This CDR3 is 14 amino acids long. V shed 2 bases and J 4 bases; nucleotides not matched to a gene: 5. Here the CDR3 DNA reads TGTGCCAGCAGTTACGCCGGGACAGTTTACGAGCAGTACTTC. It is translated as CASSYAGTVYEQYF.

The rearrangement links TRBV6-4 to TRBJ2-2; D is perhaps TRBD2 (6 bases). Germline CDR1 and CDR2: MRHNA and SNTAGT. The CDR3 is 14 residues long. The ends were cut back, 2 bases at V and 3 bases at J, with 7 bases in the middle. This CDR3 reads CASSDQRDTGELFF. The CDR3 DNA reads as TGTGCCAGCAGTGACCAGCGGGACACCGGGGAGCTGTTTTTT.

This sequence joins TRBV5-1 and TRBJ1-1; D not resolved. CDR1 is SGHRS and CDR2 is YFSETQ in the germline V gene. The CDR3 has 14 residues. Trimming cost V 2 bases and J 4 bases, with 12 bases left between them. The CDR3 spells CASSLEKGSTEAFF. DNA for the CDR3: TGCGCCAGCAGCTTAGAAAAAGGGAGCACTGAAGCTTTCTTT.

The V gene is TRBV4-3, the J gene TRBJ1-1; maybe TRBD1 (5 bases). The V end was cut by 0 bases, the J end by 8 bases, with 13 bases between. This CDR3 spans 14 amino acids. Germline V gives CDR1 LGHNA, CDR2 YSLEER. CDR3 sequence (DNA): TGCGCCAGCAGCCAAGATTCTGGGGCGGCCGAAGCTTTCTTT. Its translation: CASSQDSGAAEAFF.

The chain joins TRBV5-4 to TRBJ2-3; 8 nucleotides align to TRBD1. J was trimmed by 1 base and V by 2 bases; bases with no gene match: 12. This CDR3 contains 18 residues. The germline V gene encodes CDR1 SGHNT and CDR2 YYREEE (reference sequence). The CDR3 is CASSFNQGARGRTDTQYF. The CDR3 coding sequence is TGTGCCAGCAGCTTTAATCAGGGGGCGAGGGGACGCACAGATACGCAGTATTTT.